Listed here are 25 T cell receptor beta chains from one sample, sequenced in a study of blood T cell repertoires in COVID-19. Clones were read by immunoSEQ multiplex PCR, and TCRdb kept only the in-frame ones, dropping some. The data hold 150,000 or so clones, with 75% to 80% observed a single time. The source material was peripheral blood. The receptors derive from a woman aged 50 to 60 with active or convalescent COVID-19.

The CDR3 DNA reads as TGCGCCAGCAGCTTGGCGGGACAGGGTTCGGACGAGCAGTACTTC. This codes for CASSLAGQGSDEQYF. This chain links TRBV5-1 with TRBJ2-7, with 9 bases identical to TRBD1. The germline gives CDR1 SGHRS, CDR2 YFSETQ. V trimming: 0 bases; J trimming: 5 bases; junction bases outside the gene matches: 6. This CDR3 comprises 15 residues.

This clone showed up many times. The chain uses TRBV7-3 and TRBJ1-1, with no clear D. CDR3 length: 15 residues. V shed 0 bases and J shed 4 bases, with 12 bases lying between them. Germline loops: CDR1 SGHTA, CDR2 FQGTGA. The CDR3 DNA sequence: TGTGCCAGCAGCTTAACGGTCGGGCGGGGCACTGAAGCTTTCTTT. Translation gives CASSLTVGRGTEAFF.

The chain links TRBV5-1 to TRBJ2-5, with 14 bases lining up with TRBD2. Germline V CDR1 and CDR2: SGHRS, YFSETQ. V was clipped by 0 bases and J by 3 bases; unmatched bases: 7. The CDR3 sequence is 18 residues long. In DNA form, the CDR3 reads TGCGCCAGCAGCTTGGACTACTTGGGACTAGCGGGGGAAGAGACCCAGTACTTC. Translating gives CASSLDYLGLAGEETQYF.

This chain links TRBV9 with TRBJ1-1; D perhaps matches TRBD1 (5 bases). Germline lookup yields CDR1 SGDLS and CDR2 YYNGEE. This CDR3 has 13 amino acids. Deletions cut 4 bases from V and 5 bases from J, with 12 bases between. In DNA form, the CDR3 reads TGTGCCAGCAGCAACCAGGGAGGGACTGAAGCTTTCTTT. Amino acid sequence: CASSNQGGTEAFF.

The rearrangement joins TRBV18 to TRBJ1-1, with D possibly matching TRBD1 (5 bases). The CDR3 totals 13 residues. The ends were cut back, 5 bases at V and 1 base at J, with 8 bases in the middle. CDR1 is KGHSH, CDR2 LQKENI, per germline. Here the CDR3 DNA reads TGTGCCAGCTCAAGGGGCCAGAACACTGAAGCTTTCTTT. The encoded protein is CASSRGQNTEAFF. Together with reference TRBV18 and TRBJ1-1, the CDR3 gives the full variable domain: NAGVMQNPRHLVRRRGQEARLRCSPMKGHSHVYWYRQLPEEGLKFMVYLQKENIIDESGMPKERFSAEFPKEGPSILRIQQVVRGDSAAYFCASSRGQNTEAFFGQGTRLTVV.

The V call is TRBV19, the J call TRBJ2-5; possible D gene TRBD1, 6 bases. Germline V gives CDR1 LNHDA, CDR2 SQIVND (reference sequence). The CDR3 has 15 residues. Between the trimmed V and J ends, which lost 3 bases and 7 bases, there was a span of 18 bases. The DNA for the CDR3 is TGTGCCAGTAGTATCAAGATCTTACAGGGAGTGACCCAGTACTTC. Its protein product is CASSIKILQGVTQYF.

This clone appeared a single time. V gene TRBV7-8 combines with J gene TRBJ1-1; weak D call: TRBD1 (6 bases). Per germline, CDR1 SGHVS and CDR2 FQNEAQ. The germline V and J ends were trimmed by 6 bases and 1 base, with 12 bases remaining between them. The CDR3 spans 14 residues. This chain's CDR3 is CASSSTRGNTEAFF. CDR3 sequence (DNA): TGTGCCAGCAGTTCAACCAGGGGGAACACTGAAGCTTTCTTT.

Here the CDR3 DNA reads TGTGCCAGCAGTTACAACAGCCTGAACACTGAAGCTTTCTTT. Protein: CASSYNSLNTEAFF. The chain employs TRBV6-2 or TRBV6-3 and TRBJ1-1; D is ambiguous. Per the germline V gene, CDR1 is MNHEY and CDR2 is SVGEGT. The CDR3 totals 14 residues. V lost 2 bases and J lost 0, with 7 bases in between.

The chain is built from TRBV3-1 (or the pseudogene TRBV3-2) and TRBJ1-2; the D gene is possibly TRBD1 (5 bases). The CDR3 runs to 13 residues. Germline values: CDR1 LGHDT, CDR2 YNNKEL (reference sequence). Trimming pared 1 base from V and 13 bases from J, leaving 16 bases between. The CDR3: CASSQGVQGRLTF. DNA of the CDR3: TGTGCCAGCAGCCAAGGGGTGCAGGGCCGGCTCACCTTC.

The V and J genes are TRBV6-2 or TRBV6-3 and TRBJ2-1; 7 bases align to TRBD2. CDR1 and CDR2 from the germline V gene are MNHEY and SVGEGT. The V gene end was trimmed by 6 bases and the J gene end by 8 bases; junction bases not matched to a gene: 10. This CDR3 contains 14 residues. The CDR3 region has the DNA TGTGCCAGCAGCCCCTCGCTGGGGGGGGATGAGCAGTTCTTC. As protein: CASSPSLGGDEQFF.

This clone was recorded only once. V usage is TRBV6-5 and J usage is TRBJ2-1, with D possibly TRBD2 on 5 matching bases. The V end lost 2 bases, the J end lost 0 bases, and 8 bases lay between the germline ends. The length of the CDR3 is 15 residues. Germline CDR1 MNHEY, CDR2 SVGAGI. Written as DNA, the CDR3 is TGTGCCAGCAGTTACCCGGGGTCCTCCTACAATGAGCAGTTCTTC. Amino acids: CASSYPGSSYNEQFF.

The CDR3 loop reads CSAWVEDRENYGYTF. In nucleotides, the CDR3 is TGCAGCGCCTGGGTGGAAGACAGGGAAAACTATGGCTACACCTTC. The J gene is TRBJ1-2, the V gene TRBV29-1; 7 bases are shared with TRBD1. The CDR3 has 15 residues. Germline V lookup: CDR1 SQVTM, CDR2 ANQGSEA. With 7 bases clipped from V and 2 bases from J, the junction kept 13 bases outside the gene matches.

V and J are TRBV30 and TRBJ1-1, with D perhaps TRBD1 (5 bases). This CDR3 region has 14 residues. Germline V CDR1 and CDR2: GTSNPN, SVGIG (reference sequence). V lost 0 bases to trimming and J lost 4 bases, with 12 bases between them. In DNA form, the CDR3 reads TGTGCCTGGAGTGTACAAAGGGGCGGCACTGAAGCTTTCTTT. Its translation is CAWSVQRGGTEAFF.

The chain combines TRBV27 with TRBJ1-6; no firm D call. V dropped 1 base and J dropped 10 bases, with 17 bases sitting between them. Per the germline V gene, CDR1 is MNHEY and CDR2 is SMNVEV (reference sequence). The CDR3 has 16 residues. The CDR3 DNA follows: TGTGCCAGCAGTTTATTTGGGAGGGTGGTGGAGTCACCCCTCCACTTT. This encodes CASSLFGRVVESPLHF.

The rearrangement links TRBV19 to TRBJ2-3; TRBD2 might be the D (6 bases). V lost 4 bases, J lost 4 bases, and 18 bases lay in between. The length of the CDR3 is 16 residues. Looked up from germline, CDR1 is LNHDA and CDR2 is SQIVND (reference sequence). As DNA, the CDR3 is TGTGCCAGTAGTAGTCGCGGGGCCCCCTTCGCAGATACGCAGTATTTT. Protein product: CASSSRGAPFADTQYF.

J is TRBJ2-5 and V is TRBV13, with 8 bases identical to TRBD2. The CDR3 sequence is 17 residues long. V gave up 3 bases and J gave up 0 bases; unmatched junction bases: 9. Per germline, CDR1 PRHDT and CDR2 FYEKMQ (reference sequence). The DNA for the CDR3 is TGTGCCAGCAGCTTTGGTTTCCCTAGCGGGTACCAAGAGACCCAGTACTTC. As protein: CASSFGFPSGYQETQYF.

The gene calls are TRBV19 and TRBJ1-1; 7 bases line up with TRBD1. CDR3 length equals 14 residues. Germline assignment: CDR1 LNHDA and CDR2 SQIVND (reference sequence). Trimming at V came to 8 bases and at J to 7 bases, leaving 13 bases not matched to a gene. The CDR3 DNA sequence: TGTGCCAGTGGAACCGGGACAGCGACCTATGAAGCTTTCTTT. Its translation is CASGTGTATYEAFF.

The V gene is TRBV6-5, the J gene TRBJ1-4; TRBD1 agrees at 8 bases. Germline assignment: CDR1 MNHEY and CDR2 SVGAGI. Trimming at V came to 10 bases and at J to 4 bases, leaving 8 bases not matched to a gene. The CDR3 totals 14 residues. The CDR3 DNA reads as TGTGCCACTCATGGGGGACAGGATAATGAAAAACTGTTTTTT. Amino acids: CATHGGQDNEKLFF.

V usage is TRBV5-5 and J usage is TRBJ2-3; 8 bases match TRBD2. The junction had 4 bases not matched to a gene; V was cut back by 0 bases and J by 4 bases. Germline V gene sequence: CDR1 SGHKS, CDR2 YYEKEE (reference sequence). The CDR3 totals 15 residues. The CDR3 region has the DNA TGTGCCAGCAGCTTGGACGGGAGGGGCCCAGATACGCAGTATTTT. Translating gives CASSLDGRGPDTQYF.

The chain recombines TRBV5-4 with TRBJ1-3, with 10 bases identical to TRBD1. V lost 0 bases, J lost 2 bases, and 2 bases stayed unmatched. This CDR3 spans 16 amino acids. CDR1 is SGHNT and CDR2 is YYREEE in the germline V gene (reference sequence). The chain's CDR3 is CASSLGGTGAGNTIYF. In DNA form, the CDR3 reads TGTGCCAGCAGCTTGGGGGGGACAGGGGCTGGAAACACCATATATTTT.

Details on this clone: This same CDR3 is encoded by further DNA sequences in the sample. CDR3 amino acids: CASSIRNSPLHF. The CDR3 region has the DNA TGTGCCAGTAGTATCCGTAATTCACCCCTCCACTTT. V is TRBV19 and J is TRBJ1-6, with D unresolved. Germline lookup yields CDR1 LNHDA and CDR2 SQIVND (reference sequence). This CDR3 region has 12 residues. Trimming cost V 3 bases and J 6 bases, with 3 bases left between them.

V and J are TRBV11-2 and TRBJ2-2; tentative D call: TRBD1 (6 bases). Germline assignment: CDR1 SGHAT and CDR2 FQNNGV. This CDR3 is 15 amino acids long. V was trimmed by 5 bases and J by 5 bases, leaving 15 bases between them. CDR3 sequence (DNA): TGTGCCAGCAGCCCGACCGGGACATCGACCGGGGAGCTGTTTTTT. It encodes CASSPTGTSTGELFF. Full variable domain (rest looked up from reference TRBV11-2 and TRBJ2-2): EAGVAQSPRYKIIEKRQSVAFWCNPISGHATLYWYQQILGQGPKLLIQFQNNGVVDDSQLPKDRFSAERLKGVDSTLKIQPAKLEDSAVYLCASSPTGTSTGELFFGEGSRLTVL.

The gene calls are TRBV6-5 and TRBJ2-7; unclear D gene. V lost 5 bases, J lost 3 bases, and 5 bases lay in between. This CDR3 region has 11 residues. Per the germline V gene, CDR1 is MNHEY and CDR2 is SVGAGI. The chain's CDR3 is CASSRDYEQYF. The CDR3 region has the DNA TGTGCCAGCAGTAGAGACTACGAGCAGTACTTC.

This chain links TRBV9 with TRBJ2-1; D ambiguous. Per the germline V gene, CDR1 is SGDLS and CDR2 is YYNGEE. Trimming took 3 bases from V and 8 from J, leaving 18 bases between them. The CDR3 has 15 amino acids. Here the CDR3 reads CASSARHPAGDEQFF. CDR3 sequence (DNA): TGTGCCAGCAGCGCCCGACATCCCGCCGGCGATGAGCAGTTCTTC.

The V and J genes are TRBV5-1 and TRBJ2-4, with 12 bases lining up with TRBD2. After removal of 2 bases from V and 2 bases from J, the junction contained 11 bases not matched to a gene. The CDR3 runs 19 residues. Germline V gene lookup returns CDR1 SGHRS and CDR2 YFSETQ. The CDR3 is CASSFVSSGGAAPKNIQYF. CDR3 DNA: TGCGCCAGCAGCTTTGTGTCTAGCGGGGGGGCCGCCCCCAAAAACATTCAGTACTTC.